The 22 T cell receptor beta chains given below trace back to one sample, sequenced in a study of blood T cells in healthy people across ages. Primed by a sample-barcoded 5' primer and a J-beta primer mix, a second PCR proceeded for roughly 6 to 12 cycles. TCRdb re-derived calls from the 5' RACE reads in MiXCR, one entry per CDR3 protein. Of some 760,000 distinct CDR3 sequences listed, just under 25% were seen once; the top ten hold roughly a tenth. The sample was also reused in another study, on T cells of mothers and their children.

Sequenced: blood. Source of these receptors: a boy aged 5-17 years in good health.

The chain joins TRBV7-9 to TRBJ2-1; 8 bases map to TRBD1. The germline V gene has CDR1 SEHNR and CDR2 FQNEAQ (reference sequence). The CDR3 extends over 15 amino acids. The trim removed 1 base at V and 4 bases at J, leaving 3 bases unmatched. CDR3 in amino acids: CASSLGTGRYNEQFF. Written as DNA, the CDR3 is TGTGCCAGCAGCTTAGGGACAGGGAGATACAATGAGCAGTTCTTC.

V is TRBV28 and J is TRBJ2-1; D is perhaps TRBD1 (5 bases). The CDR3 runs to 19 residues. Germline assignment: CDR1 MDHEN and CDR2 SYDVKM. V lost 4 bases to trimming and J lost 0 bases, with 22 bases between them. The CDR3, as DNA: TGTGCCAGCAGTTCCCGAAATGGGGCCATGGGCAGCTCCTACAATGAGCAGTTCTTC. Translating it yields CASSSRNGAMGSSYNEQFF. Based on the CDR3 plus reference TRBV28 and TRBJ2-1, the full variable domain is DVKVTQSSRYLVKRTGEKVFLECVQDMDHENMFWYRQDPGLGLRLIYFSYDVKMKEKGDIPEGYSVSREKKERFSLILESASTNQTSMYLCASSSRNGAMGSSYNEQFFGPGTRLTVL.

The rearrangement uses TRBV24-1 and TRBJ2-1; perhaps TRBD2 as D (5 bases). Germline loops: CDR1 KGHDR, CDR2 SFDVKD. Between the trimmed V and J ends, which lost 0 bases and 10 bases, there was a span of 9 bases. CDR3 size: 13 residues. This CDR3 is CATSDLQSGEQFF. The CDR3 region has the DNA TGTGCCACCAGTGATTTGCAATCGGGGGAGCAGTTCTTC.

On this clonotype itself: The germline gene is not matched at one end of the junction; a read error may be the cause. The chain carries TRBV29-1 and TRBJ1-2; D not resolved. Looked up from germline, CDR1 is SQVTM and CDR2 is ANQGSEA. This CDR3 has 12 residues. CDR3: CSVVRVNNGHTF. The CDR3 DNA reads as TGCAGCGTTGTGAGGGTAAACAATGGCCACACCTTC.

CDR3 sequence reads: CASSYRPGYYEQYF. The CDR3 bases are TGTGCCAGCAGTTACCGCCCGGGCTACTACGAGCAGTACTTC. The rearrangement links TRBV6-2 or TRBV6-3 to TRBJ2-5, with D hard to call. The J call could be wrong; TRBJ2-7 is a better fit for the DNA end. Germline CDR1 reads MNHEY; CDR2 reads SVGEGT. The CDR3 covers 14 residues.

The table lists this clonotype with a few counts. The chain is built from TRBV7-9 and TRBJ1-1; D possibly corresponds to TRBD1 (6 bases). V gave up 5 bases and J gave up 6 bases, with 10 bases separating them. Germline assignment: CDR1 SEHNR and CDR2 FQNEAQ (reference sequence). The CDR3 length is 12 residues. CDR3 protein: CASSQRQAEAFF. The DNA of the CDR3 is TGTGCCAGCAGCCAAAGACAGGCTGAAGCTTTCTTT.

The chain links TRBV29-1 to TRBJ2-1; TRBD1 might be the D (6 bases). With 5 bases removed from V and 8 bases from J, the gap between germline ends came to 13 bases. CDR3 length: 12 residues. Germline V lookup: CDR1 SQVTM, CDR2 ANQGSEA. Here the CDR3 DNA reads TGCAGCGTTCTTGAGGGGGTGGATGAGCAGTTCTTC. Its protein is CSVLEGVDEQFF.

The DNA of the CDR3 is TGTGCCAGCAGCCCCATGCGGGGGGATTGGCAAGAGACCCAGTACTTC. This sequence encodes CASSPMRGDWQETQYF. The genes are TRBV4-2 and TRBJ2-5, with TRBD2 identical over 8 bases. The germline CDR1 and CDR2 sequences are LGHNA and YNFKEQ. CDR3 length equals 16 residues. After removal of 4 bases from V and 2 bases from J, the junction contained 9 bases not matched to a gene.

Only a few counts were recorded for this clonotype. The CDR3 DNA reads as TGTGCCAGCAGCGGCGAGGACAGGGAGGTCACTGAAGCTTTCTTT. It yields the protein CASSGEDREVTEAFF. J is TRBJ1-1 and V is TRBV9, with TRBD1 identical over 8 bases. There are 15 residues in the CDR3. V shed 3 bases, J shed 4 bases, and the junction held 8 bases outside the gene matches. From germline, CDR1 is SGDLS and CDR2 YYNGEE.

This clonotype was seen more than once but under ten times. The gene calls are TRBV3-1 and TRBJ2-1; the match to TRBD2 covers 9 bases. Germline V CDR1 and CDR2: LGHDT, YNNKEL (reference sequence). V lost 4 bases, J lost 4 bases, and 11 bases stayed unmatched. The CDR3 extends over 17 amino acids. The CDR3, as DNA: TGTGCCAGCAGCCTCCTTAATAGCGGGAGTCAATACAATGAGCAGTTCTTC. Amino acid sequence: CASSLLNSGSQYNEQFF.

In its sample, this clonotype was seen a few times. The V gene is TRBV7-3, the J gene TRBJ2-7; 9 bases match TRBD2. V shed 6 bases, J shed 4 bases, and the junction held 7 bases outside the gene matches. Germline CDR1 and CDR2: SGHTA and FQGTGA. This CDR3 is 14 amino acids long. The CDR3 DNA is TGTGCCAGCAGGTTGACTAGCGGCCCATACGAGCAGTACTTC. This sequence encodes CASRLTSGPYEQYF.

The rearrangement links TRBV27 to TRBJ1-1, with 8 nucleotides matching TRBD1. The germline gives CDR1 MNHEY, CDR2 SMNVEV (reference sequence). This CDR3 has 15 residues. Unmatched junction bases numbered 9, after V lost 6 bases and J lost 3 bases. The CDR3 DNA reads TGTGCCAGCAGAGGGGACAGGAGTATTGACACTGAAGCTTTCTTT. Its translation: CASRGDRSIDTEAFF.

The gene calls are TRBV20-1 and TRBJ2-1; 11 bases map to TRBD2. CDR1 DFQATT and CDR2 SNEGSKA come from the germline V gene (reference sequence). CDR3 size: 15 residues. Losses at the gene ends were 7 bases for V and 3 bases for J; bases not matched to a gene: 8. CDR3 protein: CSVNSGGAVYNEQFF. CDR3 bases: TGCAGTGTTAATAGCGGGGGGGCCGTCTACAATGAGCAGTTCTTC.

The CDR3 coding sequence is TGTGCCAGCAGGACAGAGGGCAACTATGGCTACACCTTC. Translated: CASRTEGNYGYTF. The V call is TRBV7-9, the J call TRBJ1-2; possibly TRBD1 for D (5 bases). The CDR3 runs 13 residues. Trimming pared 6 bases from V and 2 bases from J, leaving 10 bases between. The germline V gene has CDR1 SEHNR and CDR2 FQNEAQ (reference sequence).

This clonotype was seen only a few times. The V call is TRBV4-1, the J call TRBJ2-1; a possible D gene is TRBD2 (6 bases). Trimming stripped 0 bases from V and 7 bases from J, with 22 bases between. CDR1 is MGHRA, CDR2 YSYEKL, per germline. The CDR3 extends over 18 amino acids. CDR3 in amino acids: CASSQEEPGLKRKNEQFF. CDR3 bases: TGCGCCAGCAGCCAAGAAGAGCCGGGACTGAAAAGGAAGAATGAGCAGTTCTTC.

Concerning this clonotype itself: The junction and the germline gene differ at one end; a read error may be behind it. This chain connects TRBV7-9 to TRBJ1-1, with D uncertain. This CDR3 contains 16 residues. Germline-derived CDR1 and CDR2 are SEHNR and FQNEAQ (reference sequence). The CDR3 spells CASSLDSGWGNTEAFF. CDR3 nucleotides: TGTGCCAGTAGCTTAGACTCCGGCTGGGGGAACACTGAAGCTTTCTTT.

This rearrangement joins TRBV5-1 to TRBJ1-2; D perhaps matches TRBD1 (5 bases). The CDR3 length is 14 residues. Germline V lookup: CDR1 SGHRS, CDR2 YFSETQ. V was cut by 0 bases and J by 8 bases, with 14 bases left in between. The CDR3 loop is CASSLDGTDRGYTF. The DNA for the CDR3 is TGCGCCAGCAGCTTGGACGGGACGGACCGGGGCTACACCTTC.

This CDR3 is CASRKTVTDRVYGYTF. For the CDR3, the DNA is TGTGCCAGCAGAAAAACAGTGACGGACAGGGTCTATGGCTACACCTTC. This chain links TRBV27 with TRBJ1-2, with 8 nucleotides matching TRBD1. This CDR3 is 16 amino acids long. The V and J ends lost 6 bases and 4 bases, in that order; junction bases with no gene match: 13. The V gene's germline CDR1 is MNHEY and CDR2 SMNVEV (reference sequence).

This rearrangement joins TRBV6-6 to TRBJ1-2; 9 nucleotides line up with TRBD1. V trimming: 6 bases; J trimming: 2 bases; junction bases outside the gene matches: 7. This CDR3 spans 15 amino acids. Germline lookup yields CDR1 MNHNY and CDR2 SVGAGI (reference sequence). CDR3 nucleotide sequence: TGTGCCAGCAGCCCCACCGGGACAGGGAACTATGGCTACACCTTC. Translation: CASSPTGTGNYGYTF.

A few counts support this clonotype. CDR3: CASSQKGVQPQHF. The CDR3, as DNA: TGTGCCAGCAGTCAAAAAGGGGTTCAGCCCCAGCATTTT. The rearrangement uses TRBV12-3 or TRBV12-4 and TRBJ1-5; D is possibly TRBD1 (5 bases). V was clipped by 5 bases and J by 6 bases, with 11 bases between them. The CDR3 contains 13 residues.

The rearrangement joins TRBV5-1 to TRBJ2-7; D uncertain. The CDR3 is 13 amino acids. Between the trimmed V and J ends, which lost 0 bases and 3 bases, there was a span of 7 bases. CDR1 is SGHRS, CDR2 YFSETQ, per germline. The CDR3 nucleotides read TGCGCCAGCAGCTTGGGCGTGGACTACGAGCAGTACTTC. This encodes CASSLGVDYEQYF.

This sequence joins TRBV29-1 and TRBJ2-7, with D uncertain. Trimming removed 5 bases at V and 2 bases at J, with 16 bases between. There are 14 residues in the CDR3. The germline gives CDR1 SQVTM, CDR2 ANQGSEA. CDR3 loop: CSVRPGPTAYEQYF. CDR3 in DNA: TGCAGCGTTCGTCCCGGGCCCACGGCCTACGAGCAGTACTTC.